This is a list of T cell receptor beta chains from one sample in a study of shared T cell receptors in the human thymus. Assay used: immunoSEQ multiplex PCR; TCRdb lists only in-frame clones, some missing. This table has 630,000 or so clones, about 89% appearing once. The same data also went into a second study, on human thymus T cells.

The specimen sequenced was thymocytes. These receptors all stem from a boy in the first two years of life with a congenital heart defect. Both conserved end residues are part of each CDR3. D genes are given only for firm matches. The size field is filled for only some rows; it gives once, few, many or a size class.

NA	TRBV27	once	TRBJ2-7	CASTYYSGSSYEQYF	TGTGCCAGCACTTATTATAGCGGTAGCTCCTACGAGCAGTACTTC
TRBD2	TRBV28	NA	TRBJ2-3	CASSCLAGPCTDTQYF	TGTGCCAGCAGTTGTTTAGCGGGACCCTGCACAGATACGCAGTATTTT
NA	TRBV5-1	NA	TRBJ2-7	CASRSQGKGDYEQYF	TGCGCCAGCAGGTCCCAGGGTAAGGGGGACTACGAGCAGTACTTC
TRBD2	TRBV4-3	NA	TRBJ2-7	CASSQAGGSMEQYF	TGCGCCAGCAGCCAGGCGGGAGGGTCCATGGAGCAGTACTTC
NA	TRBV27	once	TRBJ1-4	CASSLYPLRGGAEKLFF	TGTGCCAGCAGTTTATATCCCCTTAGGGGGGGGGCTGAAAAACTGTTTTTT
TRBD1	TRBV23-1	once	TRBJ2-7	CAGLGGLTGGPSGEQYF	TGCGCCGGACTAGGGGGGCTGACAGGGGGCCCCTCTGGGGAGCAGTACTTC
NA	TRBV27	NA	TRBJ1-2	CATSGGIHYGYTF	TGTGCCACCTCGGGGGGTATCCACTATGGCTACACCTTC
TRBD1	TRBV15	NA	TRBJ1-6	CATSRDDRGQGNPLHF	TGTGCCACCAGCAGAGACGATCGGGGACAGGGGAATCCCCTCCACTTT
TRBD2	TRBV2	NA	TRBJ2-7	CASSEVSSGRGYEQYF	TGTGCCAGCAGTGAAGTTTCTAGCGGGAGAGGTTACGAGCAGTACTTC
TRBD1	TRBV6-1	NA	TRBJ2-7	CASPPGQGIAYEQYF	TGTGCCAGTCCTCCGGGACAGGGGATTGCCTACGAGCAGTACTTC
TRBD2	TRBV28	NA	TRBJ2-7	CASSSCRTSGSPYSYEQYF	TGTGCCAGCAGTTCTTGTCGGACTAGCGGGAGTCCGTACTCCTACGAGCAGTACTTC
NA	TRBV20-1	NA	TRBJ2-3	CSLRADTQYF	TGCAGCCTCCGCGCTGATACGCAGTATTTT
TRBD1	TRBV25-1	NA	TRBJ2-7	CASRGAWGGQGLQQYF	TGTGCCAGCAGGGGAGCCTGGGGGGGACAGGGGTTGCAGCAGTACTTC
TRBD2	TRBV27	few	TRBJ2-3	CASSGRSGLAGHTDTQYF	TGTGCCAGCAGTGGACGCTCGGGACTAGCGGGCCACACAGATACGCAGTATTTT
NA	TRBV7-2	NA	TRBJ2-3	CASSLIALGTDTQYF	TGTGCCAGCAGCTTAATTGCGTTGGGCACAGATACGCAGTATTTT
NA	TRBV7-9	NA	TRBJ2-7	CASSQHGRAYEQYF	TGTGCCAGCAGCCAGCACGGCCGGGCCTACGAGCAGTACTTC
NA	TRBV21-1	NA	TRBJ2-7	CASSKEFGRVGEQYF	TGTGCCAGCAGCAAAGAGTTCGGCAGGGTCGGCGAGCAGTACTTC
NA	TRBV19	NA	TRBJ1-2	CASSSRHHYGYTF	TGTGCCAGTAGTTCGAGACATCACTATGGCTACACCTTC
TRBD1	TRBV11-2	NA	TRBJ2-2	CASSLRDRGTGELFF	TGTGCCAGCAGCTTACGGGACAGGGGAACCGGGGAGCTGTTTTTT
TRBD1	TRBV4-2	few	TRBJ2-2	CASSQEGWGQGAGGELFF	TGTGCCAGCAGCCAAGAGGGTTGGGGACAGGGGGCGGGCGGGGAGCTGTTTTTT
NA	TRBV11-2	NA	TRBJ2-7	CASSLGNLGVEQYF	TGTGCCAGCAGCCTCGGCAACCTAGGGGTCGAGCAGTACTTC
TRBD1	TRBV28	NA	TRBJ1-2	CASSPPWTGYRLRDYGYTF	TGTGCCAGCAGCCCGCCCTGGACAGGGTATCGATTGAGAGACTATGGCTACACCTTC
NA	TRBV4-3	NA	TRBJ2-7	CASSQESQVTGGYEQYF	TGCGCCAGCAGCCAAGAATCCCAGGTGACCGGGGGCTACGAGCAGTACTTC
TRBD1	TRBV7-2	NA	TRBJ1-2	CASSLALHRGYGYTF	TGTGCCAGCAGCTTAGCGCTCCACAGGGGCTATGGCTACACCTTC
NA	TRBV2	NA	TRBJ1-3	CASSEAPSRGRNTIYF	TGTGCCAGCAGTGAAGCCCCTTCTAGGGGAAGAAACACCATATATTTT
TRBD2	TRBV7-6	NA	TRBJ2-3	CASSLATSGRPGYRPGTDTQYF	TGTGCCAGCAGCTTAGCGACTAGCGGGAGGCCAGGCTACCGTCCTGGCACAGATACGCAGTATTTT
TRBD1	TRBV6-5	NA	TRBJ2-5	CASRDRGLQETQYF	TGTGCCAGCAGGGACAGGGGTCTTCAAGAGACCCAGTACTTC
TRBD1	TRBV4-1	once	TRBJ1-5	CASSQEYGTGRRRGNQPQHF	TGCGCCAGCAGCCAAGAATACGGGACAGGGAGGAGAAGGGGCAATCAGCCCCAGCATTTT
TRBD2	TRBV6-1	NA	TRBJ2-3	CASSDRSSGRDTDTQYF	TGTGCCAGCAGTGACAGGTCTAGCGGGCGAGACACAGATACGCAGTATTTT
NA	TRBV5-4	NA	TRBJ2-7	CASSLEDSGTPYEQYF	TGTGCCAGCAGCTTGGAGGACAGTGGAACTCCCTACGAGCAGTACTTC
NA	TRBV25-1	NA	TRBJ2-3	CASSENRVKDTDTQYF	TGTGCCAGCAGCGAAAACAGGGTAAAGGACACAGATACGCAGTATTTT
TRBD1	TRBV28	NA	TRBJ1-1	CASRGGTGDSEAFF	TGTGCCAGCAGGGGGGGGACAGGAGATTCTGAAGCTTTCTTT
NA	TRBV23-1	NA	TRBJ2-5	CASSQSGAGPEETQYF	TGCGCCAGCAGTCAATCGGGGGCCGGCCCGGAGGAGACCCAGTACTTC
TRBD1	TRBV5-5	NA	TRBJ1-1	CASSYRGSTEAFF	TGTGCCAGCAGTTACAGGGGAAGTACCGAAGCTTTCTTT
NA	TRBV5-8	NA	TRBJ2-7	CASSWLGSPYEQYF	TGTGCCAGCAGCTGGCTGGGGAGCCCCTACGAGCAGTACTTC
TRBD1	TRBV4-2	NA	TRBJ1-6	CASSQDQGTGWASPLHF	TGTGCCAGCAGCCAAGATCAGGGGACAGGGTGGGCATCACCCCTCCACTTT
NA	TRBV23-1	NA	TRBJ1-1	CASSQFWGHPNTEAFF	TGCGCCAGCAGTCAATTCTGGGGACACCCGAACACTGAAGCTTTCTTT
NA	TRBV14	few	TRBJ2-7	CASSMGRVSYEQYF	TGTGCCAGCAGCATGGGCAGGGTATCCTACGAGCAGTACTTC
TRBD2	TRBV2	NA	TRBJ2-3	CASSEAKSGREKDTQYF	TGTGCCAGCAGTGAAGCGAAAAGCGGGAGGGAGAAGGATACGCAGTATTTT
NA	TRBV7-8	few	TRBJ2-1	CASSLAGLDLNEQFF	TGTGCCAGCAGCTTAGCGGGGCTAGATCTCAATGAGCAGTTCTTC
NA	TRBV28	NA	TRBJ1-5	CASSLSYYSNQPQHF	TGTGCCAGCAGTTTATCGTACTATAGCAATCAGCCCCAGCATTTT
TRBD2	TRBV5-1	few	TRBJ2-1	CASSGTSGRPDEQFF	TGCGCCAGCAGCGGAACTAGCGGGAGACCGGATGAGCAGTTCTTC